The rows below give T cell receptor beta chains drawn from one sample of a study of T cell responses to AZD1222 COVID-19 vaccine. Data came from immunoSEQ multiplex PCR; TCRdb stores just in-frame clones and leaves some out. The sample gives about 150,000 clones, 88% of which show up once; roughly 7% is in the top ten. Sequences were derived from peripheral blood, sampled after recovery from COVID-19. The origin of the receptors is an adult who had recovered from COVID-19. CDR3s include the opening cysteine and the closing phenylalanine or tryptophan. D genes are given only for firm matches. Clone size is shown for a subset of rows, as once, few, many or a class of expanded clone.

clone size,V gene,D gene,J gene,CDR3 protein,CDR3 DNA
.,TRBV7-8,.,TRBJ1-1,CASSSIGWNTEAFF,TGTGCCAGCAGCTCTATTGGTTGGAACACTGAAGCTTTCTTT
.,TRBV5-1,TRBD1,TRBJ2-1,CASSLGQNSYNEQFF,TGCGCCAGCAGCCTGGGACAGAATTCTTACAATGAGCAGTTCTTC
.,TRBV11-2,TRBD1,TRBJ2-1,CASSLDGGRGLDEQFF,TGTGCCAGCAGCTTAGATGGAGGCAGGGGGCTCGATGAGCAGTTCTTC
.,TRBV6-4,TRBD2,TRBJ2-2,CASGLQAGLNTGELFF,TGTGCCAGCGGACTCCAAGCGGGGCTGAACACCGGGGAGCTGTTTTTT
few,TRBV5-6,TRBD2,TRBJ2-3,CASSLVSSGRIDTQYF,TGTGCCAGCAGCTTGGTCAGTAGCGGGAGGATAGATACGCAGTATTTT
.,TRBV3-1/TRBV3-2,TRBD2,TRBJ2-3,CASSNVIRGGAASTDTQYF,TGTGCCAGCAGCAACGTCATACGCGGGGGGGCCGCTAGCACAGATACGCAGTATTTT
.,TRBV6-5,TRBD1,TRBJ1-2,CASTKGQPNYGYTF,TGTGCCAGCACTAAGGGACAGCCCAACTATGGCTACACCTTC
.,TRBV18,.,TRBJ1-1,CASSHSGGLTEAFF,TGTGCCAGCTCCCACAGCGGCGGGCTCACTGAAGCTTTCTTT
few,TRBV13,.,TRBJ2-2,CASSSELVNTGELFF,TGTGCCAGCAGCTCGGAACTAGTTAACACCGGGGAGCTGTTTTTT
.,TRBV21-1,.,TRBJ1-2,CASSNTGRARGGYTF,TGTGCCAGCAGCAATACCGGACGGGCTCGCGGCGGCTACACCTTC
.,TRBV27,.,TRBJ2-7,CASSWDGAGEQYF,TGTGCCAGCAGTTGGGACGGAGCCGGGGAGCAGTACTTC
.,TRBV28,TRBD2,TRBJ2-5,CATYGGSGRETQYF,TGTGCCACCTACGGTGGCAGCGGGAGAGAGACCCAGTACTTC
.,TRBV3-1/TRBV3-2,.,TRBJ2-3,CASSRDRNTDTQYF,TGTGCCAGCAGCCGGGACCGTAACACAGATACGCAGTATTTT
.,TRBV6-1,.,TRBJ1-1,CASSEARRGTEAFF,TGTGCCAGCAGTGAAGCGCGGAGGGGCACTGAAGCTTTCTTT
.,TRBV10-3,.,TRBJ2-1,CAISESSSNEQFF,TGTGCCATCAGTGAGTCCAGCTCCAATGAGCAGTTCTTC
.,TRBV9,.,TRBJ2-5,CASSVVAGSRQETQYF,TGTGCCAGCAGCGTAGTGGCGGGGAGCCGACAAGAGACCCAGTACTTC
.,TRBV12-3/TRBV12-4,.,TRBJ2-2,CASSLDTGELFF,TGTGCCAGCAGTTTGGACACCGGGGAGCTGTTTTTT
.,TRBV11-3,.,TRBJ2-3,CASSLGADTQYF,TGTGCCAGCAGCTTAGGTGCAGATACGCAGTATTTT
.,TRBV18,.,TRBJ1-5,CASSTGYNQPQHF,TGTGCCAGCTCGACAGGTTACAATCAGCCCCAGCATTTT
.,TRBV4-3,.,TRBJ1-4,CASSQGGPGTATNEKLFF,TGCGCCAGCAGCCAAGGGGGCCCAGGGACTGCAACTAATGAAAAACTGTTTTTT
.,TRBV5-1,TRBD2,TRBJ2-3,CASSYGTSGDTQYF,TGCGCCAGCAGCTATGGGACTAGCGGAGATACGCAGTATTTT
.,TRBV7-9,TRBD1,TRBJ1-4,CASSLGTGGGSAEKLFF,TGTGCCAGCAGCTTAGGGACAGGGGGCGGATCAGCGGAAAAACTGTTTTTT
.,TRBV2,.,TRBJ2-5,CASRRQGGSGETQYF,TGTGCCAGCAGGCGGCAGGGGGGTTCGGGGGAGACCCAGTACTTC
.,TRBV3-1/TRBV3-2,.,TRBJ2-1,CASSQGNEQFF,TGTGCCAGCAGCCAGGGCAATGAGCAGTTCTTC
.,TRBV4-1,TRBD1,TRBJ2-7,CASSHWTGMDEQYF,TGCGCCAGCAGCCACTGGACAGGGATGGACGAGCAGTACTTC
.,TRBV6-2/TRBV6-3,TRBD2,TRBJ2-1,CASTPWSGGVKSSYNEQFF,TGTGCCAGCACCCCCTGGAGCGGGGGGGTCAAGAGCTCCTACAATGAGCAGTTCTTC
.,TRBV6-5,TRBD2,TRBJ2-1,CASSWTSGINEQFF,TGTGCCAGCAGTTGGACTAGCGGGATCAATGAGCAGTTCTTC
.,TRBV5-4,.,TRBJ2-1,CASSLGDGYNEQFF,TGTGCCAGCAGCTTAGGGGACGGCTACAATGAGCAGTTCTTC
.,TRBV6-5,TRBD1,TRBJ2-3,CASSGTGGADTQYF,TGTGCCAGCTCAGGGACAGGGGGCGCAGATACGCAGTATTTT
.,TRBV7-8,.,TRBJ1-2,CASSLAVGYGYTF,TGTGCCAGCAGCTTAGCTGTGGGCTATGGCTACACCTTC
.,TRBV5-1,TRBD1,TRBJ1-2,CASSLVGQGSGYTF,TGCGCCAGCAGCTTGGTAGGACAGGGGAGCGGCTACACCTTC
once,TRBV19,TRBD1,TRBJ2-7,CASQKAGQGYEQYF,TGTGCCAGTCAAAAGGCAGGACAGGGCTACGAGCAGTACTTC
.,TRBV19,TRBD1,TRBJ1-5,CASSIGTGRTRDNQPQHF,TGTGCCAGTAGTATCGGGACAGGGAGAACGAGGGACAATCAGCCCCAGCATTTT
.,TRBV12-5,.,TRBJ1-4,CASASRGGVEKLFF,TGTGCTAGTGCCTCACGGGGGGGAGTTGAAAAACTGTTTTTT
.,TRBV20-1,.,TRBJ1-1,CSASRAGTEAFF,TGCAGTGCTAGTAGAGCGGGGACTGAAGCTTTCTTT
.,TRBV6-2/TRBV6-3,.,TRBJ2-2,CASSSSQGRTGELFF,TGTGCCAGCAGTTCCTCCCAGGGGCGCACCGGGGAGCTGTTTTTT
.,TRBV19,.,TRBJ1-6,CASSGGLRSNSPLHF,TGTGCCAGTAGTGGGGGACTCCGGAGTAATTCACCCCTCCACTTT
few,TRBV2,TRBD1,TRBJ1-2,CASSEGQGGDYGYTF,TGTGCCAGCAGTGAGGGACAGGGAGGGGACTATGGCTACACCTTC
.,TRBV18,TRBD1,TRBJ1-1,CASSRGQGDVNTEAFF,TGTGCCAGCTCACGGGGACAGGGAGATGTGAACACTGAAGCTTTCTTT
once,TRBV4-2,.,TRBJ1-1,CASSQVRGGTEAFF,TGTGCCAGCAGCCAAGTAAGGGGGGGCACTGAAGCTTTCTTT
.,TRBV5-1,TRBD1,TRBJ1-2,CASSRTGEYGYTF,TGCGCCAGCAGCCGGACAGGGGAATATGGCTACACCTTC
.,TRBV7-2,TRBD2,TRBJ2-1,CASSPRTSGRGAYNEQFF,TGTGCCAGCAGCCCCCGGACTAGCGGACGTGGGGCCTACAATGAGCAGTTCTTC
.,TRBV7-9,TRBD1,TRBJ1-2,CASSPQGVGYGYTF,TGTGCCAGCAGCCCACAGGGGGTGGGGTATGGCTACACCTTC
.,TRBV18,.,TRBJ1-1,CASSQGRAEAFF,TGTGCCAGCTCACAGGGTAGGGCAGAAGCTTTCTTT
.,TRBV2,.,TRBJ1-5,CASSVHDNQPQHF,TGTGCCAGCAGTGTTCACGACAATCAGCCCCAGCATTTT
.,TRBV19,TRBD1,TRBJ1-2,CASRTGGAYGYTF,TGTGCCAGCCGGACAGGGGGCGCGTATGGCTACACCTTC
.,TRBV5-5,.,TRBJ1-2,CASSLAGDYGYTF,TGTGCCAGCAGCTTGGCTGGCGATTATGGCTACACCTTC
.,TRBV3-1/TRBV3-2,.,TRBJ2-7,CASSQDPTGSGEYF,TGTGCCAGCAGCCAAGATCCCACAGGGTCTGGGGAGTACTTC
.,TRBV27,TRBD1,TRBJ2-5,CASSSTGTGIETQYF,TGTGCCAGCAGCAGCACCGGGACAGGTATTGAGACCCAGTACTTC
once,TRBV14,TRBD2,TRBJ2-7,CASSQGVLAGGQYEQYF,TGTGCCAGCAGCCAAGGAGTTCTAGCGGGAGGTCAATACGAGCAGTACTTC
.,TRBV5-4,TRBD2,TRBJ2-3,CASTRTSEEDTQYF,TGTGCCAGCACTAGGACTAGCGAAGAAGATACGCAGTATTTT
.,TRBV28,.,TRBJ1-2,CASIAAGGIYTF,TGTGCCAGCATCGCGGCAGGTGGGATCTACACCTTC
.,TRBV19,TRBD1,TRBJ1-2,CASSLGTDFYGYTF,TGTGCCAGTAGTCTTGGGACAGACTTCTATGGCTACACCTTC
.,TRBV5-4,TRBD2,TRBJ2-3,CASSPPQRGAGDTQYF,TGTGCCAGCAGCCCGCCTCAGCGGGGGGCCGGGGATACGCAGTATTTT
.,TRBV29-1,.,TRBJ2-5,CSVQGQGRETQYF,TGCAGCGTTCAAGGCCAGGGGAGGGAGACCCAGTACTTC
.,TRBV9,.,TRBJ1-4,CASSPLTGQLNEKLFF,TGTGCCAGCAGCCCGTTAACCGGACAATTAAATGAAAAACTGTTTTTT
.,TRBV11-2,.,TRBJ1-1,CASTRNPRPGNTEAFF,TGTGCCAGCACCCGAAACCCGAGACCGGGGAACACTGAAGCTTTCTTT
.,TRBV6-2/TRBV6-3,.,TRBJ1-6,CASSRPGEVNSPLHF,TGTGCCAGCAGTAGGCCAGGGGAAGTTAATTCACCCCTCCACTTT
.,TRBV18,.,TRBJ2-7,CASSPVRDSYEQYF,TGTGCCAGCTCACCGGTGAGGGATTCCTACGAGCAGTACTTC